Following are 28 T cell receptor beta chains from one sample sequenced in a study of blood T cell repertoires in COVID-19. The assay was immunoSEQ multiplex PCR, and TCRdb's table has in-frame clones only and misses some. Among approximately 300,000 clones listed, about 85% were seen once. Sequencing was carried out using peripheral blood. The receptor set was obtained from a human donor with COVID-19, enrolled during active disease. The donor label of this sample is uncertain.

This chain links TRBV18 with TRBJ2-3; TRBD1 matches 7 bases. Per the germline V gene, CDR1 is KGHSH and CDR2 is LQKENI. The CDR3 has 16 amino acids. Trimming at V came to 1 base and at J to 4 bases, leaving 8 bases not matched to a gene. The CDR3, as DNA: TGTGCCAGCTCACCACAACGGACAGGCGAAGCAGATACGCAGTATTTT. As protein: CASSPQRTGEADTQYF. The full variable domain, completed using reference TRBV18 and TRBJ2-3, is NAGVMQNPRHLVRRRGQEARLRCSPMKGHSHVYWYRQLPEEGLKFMVYLQKENIIDESGMPKERFSAEFPKEGPSILRIQQVVRGDSAAYFCASSPQRTGEADTQYFGPGTRLTVL.

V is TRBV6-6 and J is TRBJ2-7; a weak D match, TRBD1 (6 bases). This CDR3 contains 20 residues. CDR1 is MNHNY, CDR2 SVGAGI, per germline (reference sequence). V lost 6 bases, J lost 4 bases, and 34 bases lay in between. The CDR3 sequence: CASSREKVFRGGPLRYEQYF. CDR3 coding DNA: TGTGCCAGCAGCCGAGAGAAGGTCTTCAGGGGCGGCCCCTTACGTTACGAGCAGTACTTC.

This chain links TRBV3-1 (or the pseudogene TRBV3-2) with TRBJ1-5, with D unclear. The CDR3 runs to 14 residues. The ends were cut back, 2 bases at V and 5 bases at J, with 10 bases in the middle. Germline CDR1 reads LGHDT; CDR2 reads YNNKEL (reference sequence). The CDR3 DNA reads TGTGCCAGCAGCCAACAGGTCGGGGATCAGCCCCAGCATTTT. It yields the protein CASSQQVGDQPQHF.

The CDR3 DNA follows: TGTGCCAGCCCCTTGAGGTCACCGAACTGCACTGAAGCTTTCTTT. Translation gives CASPLRSPNCTEAFF. The chain combines TRBV27 with TRBJ1-1; D not resolved. The CDR3 has 15 residues. Trimming took 8 bases from V and 4 from J, leaving 20 bases between them. CDR1 and CDR2 (germline): MNHEY, SMNVEV (reference sequence).

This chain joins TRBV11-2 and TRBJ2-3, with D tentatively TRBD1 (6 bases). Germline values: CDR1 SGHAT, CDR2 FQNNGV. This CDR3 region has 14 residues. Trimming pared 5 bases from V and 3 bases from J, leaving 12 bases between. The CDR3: CASSTDRTTDTQYF. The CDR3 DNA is TGTGCCAGCAGCACCGACAGGACTACAGATACGCAGTATTTT. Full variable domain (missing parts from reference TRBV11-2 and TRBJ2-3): EAGVAQSPRYKIIEKRQSVAFWCNPISGHATLYWYQQILGQGPKLLIQFQNNGVVDDSQLPKDRFSAERLKGVDSTLKIQPAKLEDSAVYLCASSTDRTTDTQYFGPGTRLTVL.

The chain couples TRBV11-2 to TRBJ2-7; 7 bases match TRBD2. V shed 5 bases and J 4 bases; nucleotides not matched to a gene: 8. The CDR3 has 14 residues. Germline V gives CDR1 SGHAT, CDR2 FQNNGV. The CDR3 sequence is CASSTGPGGYEQYF. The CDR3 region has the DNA TGTGCCAGCAGCACCGGGCCCGGGGGGTACGAGCAGTACTTC. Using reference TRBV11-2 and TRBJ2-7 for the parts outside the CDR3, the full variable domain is EAGVAQSPRYKIIEKRQSVAFWCNPISGHATLYWYQQILGQGPKLLIQFQNNGVVDDSQLPKDRFSAERLKGVDSTLKIQPAKLEDSAVYLCASSTGPGGYEQYFGPGTRLTVT.

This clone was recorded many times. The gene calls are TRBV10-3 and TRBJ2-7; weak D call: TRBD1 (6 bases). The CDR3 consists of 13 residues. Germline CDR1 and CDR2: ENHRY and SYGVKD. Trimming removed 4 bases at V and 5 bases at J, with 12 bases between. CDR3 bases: TGTGCCATCAGTGGGCTATCAGGGGACGAGCAGTACTTC. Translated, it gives CAISGLSGDEQYF.

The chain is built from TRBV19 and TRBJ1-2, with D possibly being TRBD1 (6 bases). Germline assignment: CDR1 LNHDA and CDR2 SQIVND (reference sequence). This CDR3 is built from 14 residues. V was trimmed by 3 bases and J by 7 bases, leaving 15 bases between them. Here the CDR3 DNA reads TGTGCCAGTAGTATTTCGCCGGACAGCGGTGGCTACACCTTC. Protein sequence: CASSISPDSGGYTF.

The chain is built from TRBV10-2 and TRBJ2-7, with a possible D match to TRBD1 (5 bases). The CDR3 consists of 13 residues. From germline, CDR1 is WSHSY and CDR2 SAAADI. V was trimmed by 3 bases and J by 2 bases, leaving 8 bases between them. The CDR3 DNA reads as TGCGCCAGCAGTGATACCAGGGCCTACGAGCAGTACTTC. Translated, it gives CASSDTRAYEQYF.

This CDR3 reads CASSPRTTSLRETQYF. The CDR3 DNA is TGTGCCAGTAGTCCAAGAACGACATCTCTCCGAGAGACCCAGTACTTC. The chain links TRBV19 to TRBJ2-5; D call uncertain. Trimming took 5 bases from V and 4 from J, leaving 20 bases between them. The germline gives CDR1 LNHDA, CDR2 SQIVND (reference sequence). This CDR3 region has 16 residues.

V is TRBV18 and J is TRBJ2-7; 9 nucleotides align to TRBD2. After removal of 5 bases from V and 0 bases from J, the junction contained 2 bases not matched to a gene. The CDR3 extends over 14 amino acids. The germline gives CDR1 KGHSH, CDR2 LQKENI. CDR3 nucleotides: TGTGCCAGCTCAGTGACTAGCGGCTCCTACGAGCAGTACTTC. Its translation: CASSVTSGSYEQYF.

The CDR3: CASSPNRERNTEAFF. The CDR3 bases are TGTGCCAGCAGTCCTAACAGGGAGCGGAACACTGAAGCTTTCTTT. The V gene is TRBV6-5, the J gene TRBJ1-1; possible D gene TRBD1, 6 bases. Germline CDR1 and CDR2: MNHEY and SVGAGI. V lost 5 bases to trimming and J lost 1 base, with 14 bases between them. The CDR3 is made up of 15 amino acids.

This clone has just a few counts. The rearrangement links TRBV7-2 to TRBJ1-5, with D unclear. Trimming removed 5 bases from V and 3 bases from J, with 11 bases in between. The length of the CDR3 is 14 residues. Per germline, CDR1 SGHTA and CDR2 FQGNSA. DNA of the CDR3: TGTGCCAGCAGCCCGGAGGGTTTCAATCAGCCCCAGCATTTT. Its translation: CASSPEGFNQPQHF.

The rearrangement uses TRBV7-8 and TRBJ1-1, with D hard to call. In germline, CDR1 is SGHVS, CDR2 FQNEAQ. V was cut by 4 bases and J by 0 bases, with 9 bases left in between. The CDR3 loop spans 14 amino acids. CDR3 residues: CASSSSSVNTEAFF. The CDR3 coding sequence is TGTGCCAGCAGCTCATCCAGCGTGAACACTGAAGCTTTCTTT.

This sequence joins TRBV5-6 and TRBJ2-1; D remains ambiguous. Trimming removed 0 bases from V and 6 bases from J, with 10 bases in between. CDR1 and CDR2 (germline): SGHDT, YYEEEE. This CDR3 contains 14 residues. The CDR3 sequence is CASSLDFRVNEQFF. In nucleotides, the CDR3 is TGTGCCAGCAGCTTGGATTTTCGAGTCAATGAGCAGTTCTTC.

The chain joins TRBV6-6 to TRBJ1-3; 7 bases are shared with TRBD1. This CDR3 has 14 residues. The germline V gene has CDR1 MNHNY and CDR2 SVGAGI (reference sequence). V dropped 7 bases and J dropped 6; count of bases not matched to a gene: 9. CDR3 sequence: CASINGQEKNTIYF. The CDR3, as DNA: TGTGCCAGCATTAACGGACAGGAGAAAAACACCATATATTTT.

CDR3: CASSLNTGSPGPGELFF. DNA of the CDR3: TGTGCCAGCAGTTTAAATACGGGGAGCCCCGGTCCCGGGGAGCTGTTTTTT. V is TRBV28 and J is TRBJ2-2, with D possibly being TRBD2 (5 bases). Germline V gene lookup returns CDR1 MDHEN and CDR2 SYDVKM. Trimming pared 2 bases from V and 6 bases from J, leaving 19 bases between. The CDR3 runs 17 residues. Supplemented by reference TRBV28 and TRBJ2-2, the full variable domain reads DVKVTQSSRYLVKRTGEKVFLECVQDMDHENMFWYRQDPGLGLRLIYFSYDVKMKEKGDIPEGYSVSREKKERFSLILESASTNQTSMYLCASSLNTGSPGPGELFFGEGSRLTVL.

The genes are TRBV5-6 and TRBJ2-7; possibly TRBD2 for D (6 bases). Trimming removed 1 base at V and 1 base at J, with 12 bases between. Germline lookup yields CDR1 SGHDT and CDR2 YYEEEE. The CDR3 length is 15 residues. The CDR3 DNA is TGTGCCAGCAGCTTGCAGGGAGGAGGATCCTACGAGCAGTACTTC. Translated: CASSLQGGGSYEQYF.

The CDR3 DNA reads as TGTGCCAGCAGCGACAGAACTTCTGGGGCCAACGTCCTGACTTTC. This sequence encodes CASSDRTSGANVLTF. This rearrangement joins TRBV3-1 (or the pseudogene TRBV3-2) to TRBJ2-6, with a tentative D call TRBD1 (5 bases). In germline, CDR1 is LGHDT, CDR2 YNNKEL (reference sequence). The CDR3 loop spans 15 amino acids. Trimming cost V 5 bases and J 1 base, with 9 bases left between them.

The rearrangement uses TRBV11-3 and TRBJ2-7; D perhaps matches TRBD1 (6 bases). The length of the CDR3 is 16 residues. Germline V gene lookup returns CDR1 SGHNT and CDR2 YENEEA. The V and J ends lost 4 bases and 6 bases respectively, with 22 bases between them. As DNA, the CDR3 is TGTGCCAGCAGCTCTGGACCGGGACAACTTCCCTGCGAGCAGTACTTC. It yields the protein CASSSGPGQLPCEQYF.

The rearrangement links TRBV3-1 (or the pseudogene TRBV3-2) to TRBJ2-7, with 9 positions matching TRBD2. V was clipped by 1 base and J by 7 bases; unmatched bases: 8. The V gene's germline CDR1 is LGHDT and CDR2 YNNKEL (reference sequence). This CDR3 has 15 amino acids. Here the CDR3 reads CASSQVIAGAREQYF. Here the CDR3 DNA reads TGTGCCAGCAGCCAAGTGATAGCGGGAGCACGGGAGCAGTACTTC.

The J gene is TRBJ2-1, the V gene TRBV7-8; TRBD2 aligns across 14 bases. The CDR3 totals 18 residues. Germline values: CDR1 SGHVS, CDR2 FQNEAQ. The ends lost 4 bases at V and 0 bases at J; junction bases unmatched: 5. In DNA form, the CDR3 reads TGTGCCAGCAGCTGGGGACTAGCGGGAGATCTCTCCTACAATGAGCAGTTCTTC. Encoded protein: CASSWGLAGDLSYNEQFF.

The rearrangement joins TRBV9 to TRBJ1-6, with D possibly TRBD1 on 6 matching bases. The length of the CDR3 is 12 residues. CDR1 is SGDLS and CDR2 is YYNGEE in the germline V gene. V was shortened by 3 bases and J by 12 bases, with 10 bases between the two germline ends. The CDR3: CASSEQGRPLHF. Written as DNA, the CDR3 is TGTGCCAGCAGCGAGCAGGGGAGACCCCTCCACTTT.

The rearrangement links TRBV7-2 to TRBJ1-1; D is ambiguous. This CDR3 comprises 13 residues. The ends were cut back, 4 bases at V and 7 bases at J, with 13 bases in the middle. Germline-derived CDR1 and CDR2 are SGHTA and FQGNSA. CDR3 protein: CASSSQRGGEAFF. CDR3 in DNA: TGTGCCAGCAGCTCGCAGCGGGGTGGTGAAGCTTTCTTT. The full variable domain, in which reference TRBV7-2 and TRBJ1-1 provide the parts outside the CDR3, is GAGVSQSPSNKVTEKGKDVELRCDPISGHTALYWYRQSLGQGLEFLIYFQGNSAPDKSGLPSDRFSAERTGGSVSTLTIQRTQQEDSAVYLCASSSQRGGEAFFGQGTRLTVV.

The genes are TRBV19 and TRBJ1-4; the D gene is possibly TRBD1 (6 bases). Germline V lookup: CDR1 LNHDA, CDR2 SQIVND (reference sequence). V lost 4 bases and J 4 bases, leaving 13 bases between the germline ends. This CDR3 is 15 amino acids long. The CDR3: CASSTRTVDNEKLFF. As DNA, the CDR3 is TGTGCCAGTAGTACCCGGACAGTGGATAATGAAAAACTGTTTTTT.

As DNA, the CDR3 is TGTGCCAGCAGCTTAGGACAGCGCACAGATACGCAGTATTTT. Protein sequence: CASSLGQRTDTQYF. The chain uses TRBV11-2 and TRBJ2-3, with D perhaps TRBD1 (5 bases). V lost 1 base and J 1 base, leaving 6 bases between the germline ends. This CDR3 spans 14 amino acids. The germline gives CDR1 SGHAT, CDR2 FQNNGV. Complete variable domain (other parts from reference TRBV11-2 and TRBJ2-3): EAGVAQSPRYKIIEKRQSVAFWCNPISGHATLYWYQQILGQGPKLLIQFQNNGVVDDSQLPKDRFSAERLKGVDSTLKIQPAKLEDSAVYLCASSLGQRTDTQYFGPGTRLTVL.

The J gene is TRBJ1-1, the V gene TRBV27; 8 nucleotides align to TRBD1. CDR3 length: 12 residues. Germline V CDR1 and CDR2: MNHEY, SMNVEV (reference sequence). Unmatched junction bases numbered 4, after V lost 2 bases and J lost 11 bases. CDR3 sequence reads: CASSLRQGPAFF. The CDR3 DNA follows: TGTGCCAGCAGTTTAAGACAGGGGCCTGCTTTCTTT.

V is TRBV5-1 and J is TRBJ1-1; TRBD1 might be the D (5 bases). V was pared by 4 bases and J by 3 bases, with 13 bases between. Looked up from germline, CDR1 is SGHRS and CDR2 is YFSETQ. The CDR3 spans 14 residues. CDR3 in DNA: TGCGCCAGCAGCCCGGACATACCATACACTGAAGCTTTCTTT. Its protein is CASSPDIPYTEAFF.